This T cell receptor (beta chain) was obtained from a study of vaccination and CD4 T cells after COVID-19. On the study more broadly: Convalescent cases consisted of six males and four females, of whom two were Hispanic. Those taking part got two shots of either the BNT162b2 or the mRNA-1273 vaccine.

This clonotype was counted only a few times. Its antigen is as yet unknown. The study sequenced cultured CD4+ T cell DNA using the Oncomine TCR Beta short-read assay. TCRdb called the PCR reads again in MiXCR, with one record for every CDR3 protein. Among about 4,200 distinct CDR3 sequences listed, just over 45% were seen once. Treatment here: roughly 11-day PBMC culture with coronavirus spike peptide pools or control peptides (ViraFEST assay). Peptide pools at around 10 ug/ml stimulated approximately 2 million PBMCs per well with about 10 IU/ml IL-2. This TCR derives from a human donor who had recovered from COVID-19. Sequences were obtained from CD4+ T cells from blood, cultured in vitro.

This CDR3 is CASSRTSRGLYTGELFF. CDR3 DNA sequence: TGTGCCAGCAGCCGAACGTCCAGGGGGCTTTACACCGGGGAGCTGTTTTTT. The gene calls are TRBV12-3 or TRBV12-4 and TRBJ2-2, with TRBD1 matching over 8 bases. The CDR3 totals 17 residues. V dropped 6 bases and J dropped 3; count of bases not matched to a gene: 12.